A single sample is the source of the 30 T cell receptor beta chains below, sequenced in a study of technical replicates of blood from a few donors. Data came from immunoSEQ multiplex PCR; TCRdb stores just in-frame clones and leaves some out. The data contain 70,000 to 85,000 clones, about 95% of them singletons. Sequencing was carried out using T cells isolated from PBMCs. The receptors originated from a human donor in good health.

V is TRBV10-3 and J is TRBJ2-2; 9 bases fit TRBD2. The germline gives CDR1 ENHRY, CDR2 SYGVKD. Unmatched junction bases numbered 13, after V lost 10 bases and J lost 7 bases. This CDR3 comprises 15 residues. The CDR3 DNA is TGTGCCACCGAATCTTATCTAGCGGGGATCGGGGAGCTGTTTTTT. Translation: CATESYLAGIGELFF.

The chain carries TRBV5-1 and TRBJ2-2; maybe TRBD2 (5 bases). CDR3 length: 14 residues. V lost 2 bases and J 6 bases, leaving 11 bases between the germline ends. From germline, CDR1 is SGHRS and CDR2 YFSETQ. The CDR3 region is CASSFLHGAGELFF. The CDR3 DNA is TGCGCCAGCAGCTTCTTACACGGGGCCGGGGAGCTGTTTTTT.

V and J are TRBV7-8 and TRBJ1-3, with D perhaps TRBD1 (5 bases). Germline V gene data show CDR1 as SGHVS and CDR2 as FQNEAQ. The V end lost 5 bases, the J end lost 2 bases, and 13 bases lay between the germline ends. CDR3 length: 15 amino acids. The CDR3, as DNA: TGTGCCAGCAGCGCCGGGGACTTTGCTGGAAACACCATATATTTT. Translating it yields CASSAGDFAGNTIYF.

The genes are TRBV10-3 and TRBJ2-7; 9 bases line up with TRBD1. The length of the CDR3 is 14 residues. From germline, CDR1 is ENHRY and CDR2 SYGVKD. V lost 6 bases to trimming and J lost 0 bases; unmatched junction nucleotides: 3. The CDR3 DNA is TGTGCCATCAGCCGGACAGGGGCCTCCTACGAGCAGTACTTC. Protein: CAISRTGASYEQYF.

This clone was picked up one time. J is TRBJ1-1 and V is TRBV2; 9 positions agree with TRBD1. The CDR3 extends over 13 amino acids. CDR1 is SNHLY and CDR2 is FYNNEI in the germline V gene. Germline trimming cut 6 bases from V and 1 base from J; bases unmatched to any gene: 0. The CDR3 DNA reads TGTGCCAGCAGGGGACAGGGGAACACTGAAGCTTTCTTT. Translated: CASRGQGNTEAFF.

The chain joins TRBV5-1 to TRBJ2-2; D is possibly TRBD2 (6 bases). Germline V lookup: CDR1 SGHRS, CDR2 YFSETQ. CDR3 length: 15 residues. V was cut by 4 bases and J by 4 bases, with 14 bases left in between. The CDR3 nucleotides are TGCGCCAGCAGCCTGGACTACCTCGGCACCGGGGAGCTGTTTTTT. It encodes CASSLDYLGTGELFF.

This clone was recorded once. The chain employs TRBV29-1 and TRBJ1-2; a weak D match, TRBD1 (5 bases). Trimming removed 7 bases from V and 4 bases from J, with 13 bases in between. The CDR3 spans 12 residues. Germline V gives CDR1 SQVTM, CDR2 ANQGSEA. This CDR3 is CSDRDSFYGYTF. CDR3 nucleotides: TGCAGCGACCGCGACAGTTTCTATGGCTACACCTTC. The whole variable domain, remainder taken from reference TRBV29-1 and TRBJ1-2, is SAVISQKPSRDICQRGTSLTIQCQVDSQVTMMFWYRQQPGQSLTLIATANQGSEATYESGFVIDKFPISRPNLTFSTLTVSNMSPEDSSIYLCSDRDSFYGYTFGSGTRLTVV.

V usage is TRBV11-1 and J usage is TRBJ2-7; 12 nucleotides line up with TRBD2. There are 19 residues in the CDR3. Germline CDR1 reads SGHAT; CDR2 reads FQDESV (reference sequence). J lost 0 bases, V lost 4 bases, and 13 bases had no gene match. DNA for the CDR3: TGTGCCAGCAGCTCTAAGCGGACTAGCGGGACTTTTCTCTCCTACGAGCAGTACTTC. It specifies CASSSKRTSGTFLSYEQYF.

This rearrangement joins TRBV7-9 to TRBJ1-5, with 7 nucleotides matching TRBD1. Germline CDR1 and CDR2: SEHNR and FQNEAQ (reference sequence). This CDR3 has 15 residues. J gave up 2 bases and V 5 bases, and 6 bases lay outside the gene matches. The CDR3 sequence: CASSKWDSGNQPQHF. In nucleotides, the CDR3 is TGTGCCAGCAGCAAGTGGGACAGCGGCAATCAGCCCCAGCATTTT.

The chain couples TRBV6-6 to TRBJ2-3; 7 bases are a match to TRBD2. Germline assignment: CDR1 MNHNY and CDR2 SVGAGI (reference sequence). Germline trimming cut 8 bases from V and 2 bases from J; bases unmatched to any gene: 1. The CDR3 loop spans 12 amino acids. The CDR3 loop is CASGTTTDTQYF. CDR3 bases: TGTGCCAGCGGGACTACCACAGATACGCAGTATTTT.

The chain carries TRBV29-1 and TRBJ2-3, with a weak D call TRBD1 (6 bases). V lost 6 bases and J 0 bases, leaving 13 bases between the germline ends. Germline-derived CDR1 and CDR2 are SQVTM and ANQGSEA. The CDR3 is 14 residues long. This chain's CDR3 is CSVERDKSTDTQYF. CDR3 nucleotides: TGCAGCGTAGAACGGGACAAAAGCACAGATACGCAGTATTTT.

The rearrangement joins TRBV7-9 to TRBJ2-7; TRBD2 matches 7 bases. This CDR3 region has 12 residues. V lost 5 bases, J lost 4 bases, and 2 bases stayed unmatched. Germline V gene sequence: CDR1 SEHNR, CDR2 FQNEAQ (reference sequence). The CDR3 protein is CASSPGGYEQYF. CDR3 DNA: TGTGCCAGCAGCCCCGGGGGGTACGAGCAGTACTTC.

The chain is built from TRBV28 and TRBJ2-7, with D tentatively TRBD2 (6 bases). Trimming left V 3 bases short and J 1 base short, with 16 bases between. The CDR3 is 16 residues long. Germline V gives CDR1 MDHEN, CDR2 SYDVKM. CDR3 sequence: CASSLRDFRYSYEQYF. The CDR3 coding sequence is TGTGCCAGCAGTTTGCGGGACTTTCGGTATTCCTACGAGCAGTACTTC.

This clone was seen just once. The rearrangement joins TRBV29-1 to TRBJ2-1; 8 nucleotides agree with TRBD1. Germline V gene data show CDR1 as SQVTM and CDR2 as ANQGSEA. CDR3 length: 15 amino acids. Trimming at V came to 2 bases and at J to 0 bases, leaving 3 bases not matched to a gene. CDR3 in amino acids: CSVERQGSSYNEQFF. Written as DNA, the CDR3 is TGCAGCGTTGAAAGACAGGGGTCCTCCTACAATGAGCAGTTCTTC.

The genes are TRBV25-1 and TRBJ2-3; D gene uncertain. Per germline, CDR1 MGHDK and CDR2 SYGVNS. Trimming removed 0 bases from V and 6 bases from J, with 7 bases in between. The CDR3 has 13 residues. CDR3 in DNA: TGTGCCAGCAGTGAATACTATCGTGATACGCAGTATTTT. Amino acid sequence: CASSEYYRDTQYF.

The chain couples TRBV29-1 to TRBJ1-3, with a weak D call TRBD1 (5 bases). The germline CDR1 and CDR2 sequences are SQVTM and ANQGSEA. Trimming took 5 bases from V and 1 from J, leaving 12 bases between them. This CDR3 is built from 14 residues. CDR3 coding DNA: TGCAGCGTTCGACTCAGGGTGTCTGGAAACACCATATATTTT. This encodes CSVRLRVSGNTIYF.

This chain links TRBV13 with TRBJ1-1; maybe TRBD1 (5 bases). CDR3 length equals 17 residues. The V gene's germline CDR1 is PRHDT and CDR2 FYEKMQ (reference sequence). With 3 bases removed from V and 5 bases from J, the gap between germline ends came to 22 bases. CDR3: CASSFADPTALNTEAFF. The CDR3 bases are TGTGCCAGCAGCTTCGCGGACCCGACAGCTCTTAATACTGAAGCTTTCTTT.

The rearrangement joins TRBV7-9 to TRBJ2-2, with 10 bases that match TRBD1. Germline assignment: CDR1 SEHNR and CDR2 FQNEAQ (reference sequence). The CDR3 loop spans 17 amino acids. The V gene end was trimmed by 5 bases and the J gene end by 4 bases; junction bases not matched to a gene: 10. CDR3: CASSTKTGGAVTGELFF. The DNA of the CDR3 is TGTGCCAGCAGCACAAAGACAGGGGGCGCGGTCACCGGGGAGCTGTTTTTT.

In this sample, this clone turned up a few times. The chain links TRBV6-4 to TRBJ1-2, with D tentatively TRBD1 (5 bases). V dropped 2 bases and J dropped 6 bases, with 19 bases sitting between them. In germline, CDR1 is MRHNA, CDR2 SNTAGT. This CDR3 comprises 16 residues. This chain's CDR3 is CASSDQLISGLDGYTF. In DNA, the CDR3 is TGTGCCAGCAGTGACCAACTTATTTCAGGGCTGGATGGCTACACCTTC.

The CDR3 sequence: CAWPTGGPVVTEAFF. DNA for the CDR3: TGTGCCTGGCCTACAGGGGGCCCTGTGGTCACTGAAGCTTTCTTT. The rearrangement links TRBV30 to TRBJ1-1, with 9 bases identical to TRBD1. V was clipped by 5 bases and J by 4 bases; unmatched bases: 11. Looked up from germline, CDR1 is GTSNPN and CDR2 is SVGIG (reference sequence). The CDR3 extends over 15 amino acids.

V is TRBV25-1 and J is TRBJ1-5, with D maybe TRBD1 (6 bases). Germline loops: CDR1 MGHDK, CDR2 SYGVNS. The CDR3 totals 18 residues. V was trimmed by 1 base and J by 2 bases, leaving 18 bases between them. In DNA form, the CDR3 reads TGTGCCAGCAGTGAATTCAGTAGGGGCAGGGGAGGCAATCAGCCCCAGCATTTT. The encoded protein is CASSEFSRGRGGNQPQHF.

This clone was detected only a few times. The genes are TRBV6-5 and TRBJ1-5; D may be TRBD1 (6 bases). This CDR3 is built from 13 residues. V was clipped by 5 bases and J by 5 bases, with 10 bases between them. Germline CDR1 and CDR2: MNHEY and SVGAGI. CDR3 DNA sequence: TGTGCCAGCAGTACAGGGCCCGATCAGCCCCAGCATTTT. Its protein is CASSTGPDQPQHF.

This clone was counted a single time. The rearrangement uses TRBV5-8 and TRBJ1-1; 10 bases align to TRBD1. J gave up 3 bases and V 5 bases, and 19 bases lay outside the gene matches. This CDR3 has 19 residues. Germline V gene sequence: CDR1 SGHTS, CDR2 YDEGEE. In nucleotides, the CDR3 is TGTGCCAGCAGTTATCCGGGACAGGGGAAAATTAAGGGGGACACTGAAGCTTTCTTT. Translating gives CASSYPGQGKIKGDTEAFF.

The chain links TRBV18 to TRBJ2-7, with 9 bases lining up with TRBD2. Trimming at V came to 5 bases and at J to 2 bases, leaving 10 bases not matched to a gene. The CDR3 consists of 16 residues. Germline CDR1 is KGHSH and CDR2 is LQKENI. The CDR3 region is CASSDISGRPAYEQYF. CDR3 DNA: TGTGCCAGCTCAGACATCAGCGGGAGGCCTGCCTACGAGCAGTACTTC.

The chain is built from TRBV15 and TRBJ1-1; no clear D gene. The CDR3 totals 12 residues. Germline CDR1 is LNHNV and CDR2 is YYDKDF (reference sequence). The V end lost 4 bases, the J end lost 1 base, and 4 bases lay between the germline ends. This chain's CDR3 is CATSTRNTEAFF. The CDR3 coding sequence is TGTGCCACCAGCACCAGGAACACTGAAGCTTTCTTT. Supplemented by reference TRBV15 and TRBJ1-1, the full variable domain reads DAMVIQNPRYQVTQFGKPVTLSCSQTLNHNVMYWYQQKSSQAPKLLFHYYDKDFNNEADTPDNFQSRRPNTSFCFLDIRSPGLGDTAMYLCATSTRNTEAFFGQGTRLTVV.

The chain couples TRBV19 to TRBJ1-1; tentative D call: TRBD1 (5 bases). The V gene's germline CDR1 is LNHDA and CDR2 SQIVND (reference sequence). The CDR3 sequence is 14 residues long. V was shortened by 10 bases and J by 4 bases, with 19 bases between the two germline ends. This CDR3 is CATKVGASSTEAFF. The CDR3 nucleotides are TGTGCCACCAAAGTTGGGGCGAGCTCCACTGAAGCTTTCTTT.

The V gene is TRBV5-6, the J gene TRBJ1-1; 10 bases fit TRBD1. Losses at the gene ends were 0 bases for V and 4 bases for J; bases not matched to a gene: 9. This CDR3 comprises 17 residues. The germline CDR1 and CDR2 sequences are SGHDT and YYEEEE. The CDR3 DNA is TGTGCCAGCAGCTTGGACCTGACAGGGGGCTATGCCACTGAAGCTTTCTTT. Encoded protein: CASSLDLTGGYATEAFF.

The chain employs TRBV4-2 and TRBJ1-3; 7 bases fit TRBD1. CDR1 is LGHNA and CDR2 is YNFKEQ in the germline V gene. V shed 4 bases and J 1 base; nucleotides not matched to a gene: 7. This CDR3 spans 16 amino acids. The CDR3 sequence: CASSLGQALSGNTIYF. For the CDR3, the DNA is TGTGCCAGCAGCCTCGGACAGGCCCTTTCTGGAAACACCATATATTTT.

The genes are TRBV5-1 and TRBJ2-5; the D gene is possibly TRBD1 (5 bases). The CDR3 spans 16 residues. Trimming took off 1 base at V and 4 bases at J, with 17 bases between the two ends. CDR1 SGHRS and CDR2 YFSETQ come from the germline V gene. CDR3 in DNA: TGCGCCAGCAGCTTGTATACGGCTAGGGGTGGAGAGACCCAGTACTTC. This gives the protein CASSLYTARGGETQYF. The full variable domain, rest sourced from reference TRBV5-1 and TRBJ2-5, is KAGVTQTPRYLIKTRGQQVTLSCSPISGHRSVSWYQQTPGQGLQFLFEYFSETQRNKGNFPGRFSGRQFSNSRSEMNVSTLELGDSALYLCASSLYTARGGETQYFGPGTRLLVL.

The CDR3 bases are TGTGCCAGCTCCGGGACAGGAGTCTATGGCTACACCTTC. It encodes CASSGTGVYGYTF. The V and J genes are TRBV14 and TRBJ1-2; 8 positions match TRBD1. The V gene end was trimmed by 8 bases and the J gene end by 4 bases; junction bases not matched to a gene: 6. Germline V lookup: CDR1 SGHDN, CDR2 FVKESK. The CDR3 has 13 residues.